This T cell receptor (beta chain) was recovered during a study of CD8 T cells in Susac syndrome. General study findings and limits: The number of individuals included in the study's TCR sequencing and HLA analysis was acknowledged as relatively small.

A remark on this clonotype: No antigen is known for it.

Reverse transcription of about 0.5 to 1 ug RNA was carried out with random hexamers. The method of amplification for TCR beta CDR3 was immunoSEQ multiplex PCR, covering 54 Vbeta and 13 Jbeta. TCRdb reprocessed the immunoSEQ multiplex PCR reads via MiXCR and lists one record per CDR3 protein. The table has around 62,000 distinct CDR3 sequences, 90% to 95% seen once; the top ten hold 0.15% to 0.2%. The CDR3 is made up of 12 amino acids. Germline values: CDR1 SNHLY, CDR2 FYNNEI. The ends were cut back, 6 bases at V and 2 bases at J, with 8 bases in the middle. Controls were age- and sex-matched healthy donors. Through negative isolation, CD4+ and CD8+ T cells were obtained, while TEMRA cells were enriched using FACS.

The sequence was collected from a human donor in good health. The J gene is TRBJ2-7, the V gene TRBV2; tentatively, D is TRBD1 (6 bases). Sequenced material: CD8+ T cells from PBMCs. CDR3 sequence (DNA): TGTGCCAGCAGGGACAGCGCCTACGAGCAGTACTTC. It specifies CASRDSAYEQYF.